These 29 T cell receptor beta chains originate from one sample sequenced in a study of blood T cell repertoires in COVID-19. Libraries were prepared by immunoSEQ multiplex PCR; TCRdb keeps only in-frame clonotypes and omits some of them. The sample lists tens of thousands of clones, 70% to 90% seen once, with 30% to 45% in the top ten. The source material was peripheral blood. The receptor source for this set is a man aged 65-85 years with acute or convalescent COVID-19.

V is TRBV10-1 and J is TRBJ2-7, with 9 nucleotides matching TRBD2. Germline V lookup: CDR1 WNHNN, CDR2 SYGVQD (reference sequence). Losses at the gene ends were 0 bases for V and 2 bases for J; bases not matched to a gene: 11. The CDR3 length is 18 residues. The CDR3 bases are TGCGCCAGCAGTGAGTCGTTCCCTCTAGCGGGACGGGCCTACGAGCAGTACTTC. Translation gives CASSESFPLAGRAYEQYF.

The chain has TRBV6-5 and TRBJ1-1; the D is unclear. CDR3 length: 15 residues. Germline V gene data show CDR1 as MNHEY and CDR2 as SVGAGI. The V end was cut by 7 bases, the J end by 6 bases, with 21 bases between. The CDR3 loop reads CASNHGIQVKAEAFF. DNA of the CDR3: TGTGCCAGCAATCACGGAATCCAGGTTAAAGCTGAAGCTTTCTTT.

The CDR3: CATWAGGSSTDTQYF. The CDR3 DNA is TGTGCCACCTGGGCTGGCGGGTCTAGCACAGATACGCAGTATTTT. V gene TRBV15 combines with J gene TRBJ2-3, with TRBD2 as a possible D gene (5 bases). The germline V and J ends were trimmed by 8 bases and 0 bases, with 15 bases remaining between them. Germline-derived CDR1 and CDR2 are LNHNV and YYDKDF (reference sequence). There are 15 residues in the CDR3.

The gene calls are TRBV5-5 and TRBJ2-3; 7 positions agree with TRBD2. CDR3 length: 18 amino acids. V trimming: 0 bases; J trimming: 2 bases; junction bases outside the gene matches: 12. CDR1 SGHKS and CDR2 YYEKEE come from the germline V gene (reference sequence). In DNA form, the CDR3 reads TGTGCCAGCAGCTTGGCGTTGGCCCGGGGGAGGGTCACAGATACGCAGTATTTT. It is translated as CASSLALARGRVTDTQYF.

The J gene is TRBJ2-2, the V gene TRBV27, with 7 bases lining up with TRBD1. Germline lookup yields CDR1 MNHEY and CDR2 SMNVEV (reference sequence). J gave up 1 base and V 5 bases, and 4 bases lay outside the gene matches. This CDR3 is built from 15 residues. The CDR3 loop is CASSRDSLNTGELFF. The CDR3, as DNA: TGTGCCAGCAGTCGGGACAGCTTGAACACCGGGGAGCTGTTTTTT.

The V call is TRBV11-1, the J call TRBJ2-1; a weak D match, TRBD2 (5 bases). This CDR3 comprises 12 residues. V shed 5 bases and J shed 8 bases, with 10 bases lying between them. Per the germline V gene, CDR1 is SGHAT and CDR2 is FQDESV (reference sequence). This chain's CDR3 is CASSPDLYEQFF. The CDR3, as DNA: TGTGCCAGCAGCCCGGACTTGTATGAGCAGTTCTTC.

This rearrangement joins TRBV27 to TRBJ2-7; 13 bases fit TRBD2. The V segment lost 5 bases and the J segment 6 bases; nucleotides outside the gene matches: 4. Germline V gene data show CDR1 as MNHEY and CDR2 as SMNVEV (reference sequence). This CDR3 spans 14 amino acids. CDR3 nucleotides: TGTGCCAGCAGTGCGGGACTAGCGGGACCCGAGCAGTACTTC. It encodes CASSAGLAGPEQYF.

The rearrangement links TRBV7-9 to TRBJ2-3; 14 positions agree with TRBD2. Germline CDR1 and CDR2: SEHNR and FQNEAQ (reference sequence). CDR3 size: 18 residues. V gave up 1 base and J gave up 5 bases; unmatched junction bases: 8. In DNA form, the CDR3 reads TGTGCCAGCAGCTTAGGACTAGCGGGAGGGCAGTATGGAGATACGCAGTATTTT. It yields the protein CASSLGLAGGQYGDTQYF. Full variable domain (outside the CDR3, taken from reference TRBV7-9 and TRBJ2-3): DTGVSQNPRHKITKRGQNVTFRCDPISEHNRLYWYRQTLGQGPEFLTYFQNEAQLEKSRLLSDRFSAERPKGSFSTLEIQRTEQGDSAMYLCASSLGLAGGQYGDTQYFGPGTRLTVL.

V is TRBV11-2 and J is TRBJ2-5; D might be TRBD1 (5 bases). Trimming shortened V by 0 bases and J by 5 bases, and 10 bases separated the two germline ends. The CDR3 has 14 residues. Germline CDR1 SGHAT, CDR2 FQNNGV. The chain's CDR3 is CASSLDRAIETQYF. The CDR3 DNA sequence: TGTGCCAGCAGCTTAGACAGGGCAATCGAGACCCAGTACTTC.

In nucleotides, the CDR3 is TGTGCCATCAGTGAGACTAGCGACTCCTACGAGCAGTACTTC. This sequence encodes CAISETSDSYEQYF. The chain carries TRBV10-3 and TRBJ2-7; 7 nucleotides agree with TRBD2. The V segment lost 2 bases and the J segment 0 bases; nucleotides outside the gene matches: 1. The CDR3 covers 14 residues. Germline loops: CDR1 ENHRY, CDR2 SYGVKD.

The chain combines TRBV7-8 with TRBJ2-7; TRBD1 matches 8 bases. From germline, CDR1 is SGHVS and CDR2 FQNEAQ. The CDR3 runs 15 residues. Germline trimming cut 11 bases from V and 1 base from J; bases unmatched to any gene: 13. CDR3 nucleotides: TGTGCCTGCACCCGAGAGACAGGGGCATCCTACGAGCAGTACTTC. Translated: CACTRETGASYEQYF.

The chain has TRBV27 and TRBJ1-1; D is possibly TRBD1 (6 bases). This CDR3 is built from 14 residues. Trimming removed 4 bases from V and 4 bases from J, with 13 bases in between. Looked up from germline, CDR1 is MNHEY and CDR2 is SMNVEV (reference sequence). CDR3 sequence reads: CASSYTGGGTEAFF. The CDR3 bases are TGTGCCAGCAGTTATACGGGGGGCGGCACTGAAGCTTTCTTT.

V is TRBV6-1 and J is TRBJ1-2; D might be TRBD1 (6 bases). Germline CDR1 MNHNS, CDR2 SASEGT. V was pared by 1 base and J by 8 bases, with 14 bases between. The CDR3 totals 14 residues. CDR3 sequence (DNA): TGTGCCAGCAGTGAAGTAATGGGGGCAGGGGGCTACACCTTC. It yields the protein CASSEVMGAGGYTF.

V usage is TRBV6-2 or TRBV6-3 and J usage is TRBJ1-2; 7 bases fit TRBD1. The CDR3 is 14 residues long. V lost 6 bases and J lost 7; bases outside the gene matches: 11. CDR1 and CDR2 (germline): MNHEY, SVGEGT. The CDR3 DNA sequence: TGTGCCAGCAGCCTGATGGGCCAGGGGGTTGGCTACACCTTC. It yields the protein CASSLMGQGVGYTF.

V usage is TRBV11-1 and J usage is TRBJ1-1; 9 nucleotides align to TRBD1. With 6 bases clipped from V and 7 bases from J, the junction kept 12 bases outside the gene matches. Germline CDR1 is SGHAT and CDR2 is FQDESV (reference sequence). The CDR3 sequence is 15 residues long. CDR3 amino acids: CASRRPTGGNFEAFF. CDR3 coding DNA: TGTGCCAGCAGGAGACCGACAGGGGGGAACTTTGAAGCTTTCTTT.

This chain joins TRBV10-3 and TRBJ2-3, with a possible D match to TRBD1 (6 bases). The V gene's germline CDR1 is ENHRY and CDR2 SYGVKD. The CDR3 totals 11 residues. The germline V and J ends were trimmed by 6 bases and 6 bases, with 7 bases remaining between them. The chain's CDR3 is CAIRGADTQYF. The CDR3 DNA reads TGTGCCATCAGGGGGGCCGATACGCAGTATTTT.

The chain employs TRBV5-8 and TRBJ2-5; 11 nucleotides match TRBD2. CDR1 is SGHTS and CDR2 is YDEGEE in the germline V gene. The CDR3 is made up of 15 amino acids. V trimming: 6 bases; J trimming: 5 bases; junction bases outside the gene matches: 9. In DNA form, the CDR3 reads TGTGCCAGCACCCTCGGGACTAGCGGAATCGAGACCCAGTACTTC. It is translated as CASTLGTSGIETQYF.

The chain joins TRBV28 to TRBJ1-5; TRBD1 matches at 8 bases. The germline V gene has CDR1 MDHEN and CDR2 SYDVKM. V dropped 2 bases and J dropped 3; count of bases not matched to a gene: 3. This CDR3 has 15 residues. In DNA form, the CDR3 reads TGTGCCAGCAGTTTAGCGACAGGGGTCAATCAGCCCCAGCATTTT. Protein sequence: CASSLATGVNQPQHF.

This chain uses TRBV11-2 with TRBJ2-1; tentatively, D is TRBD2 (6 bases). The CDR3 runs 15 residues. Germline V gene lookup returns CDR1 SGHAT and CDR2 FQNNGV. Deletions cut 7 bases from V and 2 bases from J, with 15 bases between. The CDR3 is CASTLGAGTYNEQFF. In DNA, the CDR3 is TGTGCCAGCACCCTAGGGGCGGGAACCTACAATGAGCAGTTCTTC.

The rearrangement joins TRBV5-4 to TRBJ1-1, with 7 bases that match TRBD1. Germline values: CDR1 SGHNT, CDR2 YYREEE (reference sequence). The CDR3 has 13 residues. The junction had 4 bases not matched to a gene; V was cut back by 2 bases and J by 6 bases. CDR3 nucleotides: TGTGCCAGCAGCTTACAGGGGATGGCTGAAGCTTTCTTT. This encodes CASSLQGMAEAFF.

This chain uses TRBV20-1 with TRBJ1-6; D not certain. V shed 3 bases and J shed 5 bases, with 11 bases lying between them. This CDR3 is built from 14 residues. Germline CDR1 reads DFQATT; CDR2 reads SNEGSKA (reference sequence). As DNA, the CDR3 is TGCAGTGCTAGTCGCGGGTCGGATAATTCACCCCTCCACTTT. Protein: CSASRGSDNSPLHF.

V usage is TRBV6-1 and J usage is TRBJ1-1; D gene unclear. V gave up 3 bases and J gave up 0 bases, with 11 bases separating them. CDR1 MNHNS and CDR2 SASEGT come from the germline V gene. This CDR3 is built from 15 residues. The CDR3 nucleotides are TGTGCCAGCAGTGAGCACACCCGGGTGAACACTGAAGCTTTCTTT. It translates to CASSEHTRVNTEAFF.

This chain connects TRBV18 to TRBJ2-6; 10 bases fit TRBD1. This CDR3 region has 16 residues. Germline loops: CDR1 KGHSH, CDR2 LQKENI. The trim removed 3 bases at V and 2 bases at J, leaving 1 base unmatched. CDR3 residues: CASSPGTGAGANVLTF. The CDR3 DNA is TGTGCCAGCTCACCGGGGACAGGGGCTGGGGCCAACGTCCTGACTTTC.

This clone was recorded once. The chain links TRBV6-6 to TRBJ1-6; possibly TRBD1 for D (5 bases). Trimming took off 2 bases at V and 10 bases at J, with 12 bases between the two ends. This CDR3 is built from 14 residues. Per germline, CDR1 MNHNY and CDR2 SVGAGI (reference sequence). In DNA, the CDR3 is TGTGCCAGCAGTTACAGGGGTGGAGACTCACCCCTCCACTTT. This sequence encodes CASSYRGGDSPLHF.

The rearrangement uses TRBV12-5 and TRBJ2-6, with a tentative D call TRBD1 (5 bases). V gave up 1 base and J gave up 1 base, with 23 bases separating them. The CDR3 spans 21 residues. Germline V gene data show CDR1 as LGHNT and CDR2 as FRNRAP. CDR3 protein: CASGLDPDKTLSTSGANVLTF. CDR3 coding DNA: TGTGCTAGTGGTTTGGACCCGGACAAGACTCTGTCCACTTCTGGGGCCAACGTCCTGACTTTC.

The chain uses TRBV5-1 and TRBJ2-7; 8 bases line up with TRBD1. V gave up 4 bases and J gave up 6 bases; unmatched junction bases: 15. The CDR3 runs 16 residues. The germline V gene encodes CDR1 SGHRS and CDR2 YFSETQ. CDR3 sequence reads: CASSIQPTGAGGEQYF. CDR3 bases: TGCGCCAGCAGCATCCAACCGACAGGGGCCGGGGGCGAGCAGTACTTC.

As DNA, the CDR3 is TGTGCCAGCAGGGGGCGGATGAATCAGCCCCAGCATTTT. This encodes CASRGRMNQPQHF. J is TRBJ1-5 and V is TRBV2; D is perhaps TRBD1 (5 bases). The CDR3 runs to 13 residues. Trimming removed 6 bases at V and 4 bases at J, with 10 bases between. The germline CDR1 and CDR2 sequences are SNHLY and FYNNEI.

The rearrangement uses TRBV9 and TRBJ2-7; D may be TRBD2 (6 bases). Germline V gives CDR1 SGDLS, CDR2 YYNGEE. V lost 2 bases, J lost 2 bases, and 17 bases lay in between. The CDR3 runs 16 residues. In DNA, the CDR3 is TGTGCCAGCAGCGTCAATCCCGGGACTTCAACCTACGAGCAGTACTTC. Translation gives CASSVNPGTSTYEQYF.

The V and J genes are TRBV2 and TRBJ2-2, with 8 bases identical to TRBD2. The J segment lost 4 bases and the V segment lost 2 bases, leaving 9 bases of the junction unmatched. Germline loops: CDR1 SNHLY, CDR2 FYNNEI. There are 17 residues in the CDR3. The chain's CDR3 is CASSENGGGTFTGELFF. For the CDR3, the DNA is TGTGCCAGCAGTGAAAACGGCGGGGGGACCTTCACCGGGGAGCTGTTTTTT.